A selection of T cell receptor beta chains follows, all from one sample in a study of T cells after yellow fever vaccination. One entry per CDR3 protein, called by TCRdb with MiXCR from the 5' RACE reads. The sample carries more than 200,000 distinct CDR3 sequences, more than 3.5% recorded once. The source material was PBMCs, sampled 15 days after the yellow fever booster vaccination. The receptors come from a man in his late teens or twenties who received the YFV17D yellow fever vaccine. Both conserved end residues are part of each CDR3. A D gene is named only where the DNA matches it firmly. Clone size is given as how often the clone was seen (once, few, many) or a class if it is expanded.

>many|TRBJ2-1|-|TRBV4-3|15
TGCGCCAGCAGCCAAGAGGCAGTTACCTACAATGAGCAGTTCTTC
CASSQEAVTYNEQFF
>many|TRBJ1-1|TRBD1|TRBV12-3/TRBV12-4|14
TGTGCCAGCAAGCCCCCGGGACAGGGGGCTGAAGCTTTCTTT
CASKPPGQGAEAFF
>many|TRBJ2-1|-|TRBV5-1|12
TGCGCCAGCAGCTTGGAGTTCCATGAGCAGTTCTTC
CASSLEFHEQFF
>many|TRBJ1-2|-|TRBV6-5|13
TGTGCCAGCAGCCGGGGGTCGGACTATGGCTACACCTTC
CASSRGSDYGYTF
>few|TRBJ2-7|-|TRBV12-3/TRBV12-4|13
TGTGCCAGCAGCCGTGACAGCGCCTACGAGCAGTACTTC
CASSRDSAYEQYF
>many|TRBJ2-7|TRBD2|TRBV5-1|15
TGCGCCAGCAGCTTGGAGGCTAGCGGGAGCTACGAGCAGTACTTC
CASSLEASGSYEQYF
>many|TRBJ1-1|-|TRBV4-2|15
TGTGCCAGCAGCCCCGAAGGATGGGGGGACACTGAAGCTTTCTTT
CASSPEGWGDTEAFF
>many|TRBJ1-1|-|TRBV5-1|14
TGCGCCAGCAGCTTGGTGCTAGAGAACACTGAAGCTTTCTTT
CASSLVLENTEAFF
>many|TRBJ2-2|-|TRBV10-3|17
TGTGCCATCAGTGAGTGGAAGTTGACGGTGAACACCGGGGAGCTGTTTTTT
CAISEWKLTVNTGELFF
>many|TRBJ2-5|-|TRBV6-2/TRBV6-3|16
TGTGCCAGCAGTTACTCCCGACAAGCTATGGAAGAGACCCAGTACTTC
CASSYSRQAMEETQYF
>many|TRBJ1-1|TRBD1|TRBV9|16
TGTGCCAGCAGCACCGGGACAGGGGCGAAGATTACTGAAGCTTTCTTT
CASSTGTGAKITEAFF
>many|TRBJ1-5|-|TRBV20-1|13
TGCAGTGCTAGAGAAGCAGGGAATCAGCCCCAGCATTTT
CSAREAGNQPQHF
>many|TRBJ1-4|-|TRBV16|13
TGTGCCAGCAGCCAATCGTCCCAGGAAAAACTGTTTTTT
CASSQSSQEKLFF